Below are 12 T cell receptor beta chains sequenced from a single sample in a study of HIV-infected patients and healthy controls. Alpha and beta constant-region primers primed reverse transcription of approximately 500 ng RNA. Using multiplexing indices, alpha and beta chain libraries were generated apart by chain-specific third strand synthesis. TCRdb reanalysed the 5' RACE reads using MiXCR and keeps one entry per CDR3 protein. The table records roughly 18,000 distinct CDR3 sequences, more than 7.5% of them present only once. Roughly three months, about 14 weeks, into antiretroviral therapy, follow-up blood was collected. No cell fractionation was done, so the repertoire covers all unsorted peripheral blood T cells. The material was blood, obtained during antiretroviral therapy. The receptors stem from an adult with HIV infection.

This clonotype showed up many times. The chain has TRBV6-6 and TRBJ1-5, with TRBD1 matching over 7 bases. CDR3 length: 15 amino acids. V shed 2 bases, J shed 3 bases, and the junction held 4 bases outside the gene matches. Germline-derived CDR1 and CDR2 are MNHNY and SVGAGI (reference sequence). The CDR3 is CASSYDRATNQPQHF. CDR3 in DNA: TGTGCCAGCAGTTACGACAGGGCCACCAATCAGCCCCAGCATTTT.

This clonotype came up many times. This chain joins TRBV14 and TRBJ2-3, with D possibly TRBD1 on 5 matching bases. The V gene's germline CDR1 is SGHDN and CDR2 FVKESK. Trimming took off 0 bases at V and 5 bases at J, with 12 bases between the two ends. The CDR3 is made up of 15 amino acids. CDR3 sequence: CASSQDLWGGDTQYF. In nucleotides, the CDR3 is TGTGCCAGCAGCCAAGATCTCTGGGGCGGAGATACGCAGTATTTT. The full variable domain, completed using reference TRBV14 and TRBJ2-3, is EAGVTQFPSHSVIEKGQTVTLRCDPISGHDNLYWYRRVMGKEIKFLLHFVKESKQDESGMPNNRFLAERTGGTYSTLKVQPAELEDSGVYFCASSQDLWGGDTQYFGPGTRLTVL.

The table lists this clonotype with many counts. The rearrangement uses TRBV5-1 and TRBJ1-5; the match to TRBD1 covers 10 bases. Germline trimming cut 4 bases from V and 2 bases from J; bases unmatched to any gene: 3. Looked up from germline, CDR1 is SGHRS and CDR2 is YFSETQ. This CDR3 comprises 15 residues. CDR3 sequence reads: CASSPGQGGNQPQHF. The CDR3 region has the DNA TGCGCCAGCAGCCCTGGACAGGGGGGCAATCAGCCCCAGCATTTT.

This clonotype was recorded many times. V gene TRBV12-3 or TRBV12-4 combines with J gene TRBJ1-2; 12 nucleotides agree with TRBD1. The length of the CDR3 is 15 residues. J was trimmed by 2 bases and V by 10 bases; bases with no gene match: 8. The DNA for the CDR3 is TGTGCCACTTCCGGGACAGGGGGCACCAACTATGGCTACACCTTC. This sequence encodes CATSGTGGTNYGYTF.

This clonotype was observed many times. This chain uses TRBV24-1 with TRBJ2-1, with 13 bases aligning to TRBD2. This CDR3 has 16 residues. Germline-derived CDR1 and CDR2 are KGHDR and SFDVKD. The junction had 5 bases not matched to a gene; V was cut back by 5 bases and J by 5 bases. The CDR3 region has the DNA TGTGCCACCAGTGGGACTAGCGGGAGTCAAGACAATGAGCAGTTCTTC. It encodes CATSGTSGSQDNEQFF.

This clonotype turned up a few times. V usage is TRBV3-1 and J usage is TRBJ2-7, with D unclear. This CDR3 has 14 residues. V lost 4 bases and J lost 0, with 10 bases in between. The germline V gene encodes CDR1 LGHDT and CDR2 YNNKEL (reference sequence). CDR3 sequence: CASSLSHSSYEQYF. In DNA form, the CDR3 reads TGTGCCAGCAGCCTTAGCCACAGCTCCTACGAGCAGTACTTC.

CDR3 amino acids: CASSLVDSPLHF. The CDR3 DNA reads TGTGCCAGCAGCTTGGTGGATTCACCCCTCCACTTT. The V call is TRBV13, the J call TRBJ1-6; D gene ambiguous. Looked up from germline, CDR1 is PRHDT and CDR2 is FYEKMQ (reference sequence). The CDR3 is 12 amino acids. V was pared by 3 bases and J by 8 bases, with 5 bases between.

There are many counts of this clonotype. V and J are TRBV12-3 or TRBV12-4 and TRBJ2-5; D unresolved. With 3 bases removed from V and 5 bases from J, the gap between germline ends came to 22 bases. This CDR3 has 17 amino acids. The CDR3: CASSFSLTAAPGETQYF. DNA of the CDR3: TGTGCCAGCAGTTTTTCCCTGACCGCGGCCCCCGGGGAGACCCAGTACTTC.

This clonotype was counted many times. The CDR3, as DNA: TGTGCCTGGACCTGGACAGGGGGCACTGAAGCTTTCTTT. Translation: CAWTWTGGTEAFF. The rearrangement links TRBV30 to TRBJ1-1; 10 bases are shared with TRBD1. The CDR3 consists of 13 residues. Germline CDR1 GTSNPN, CDR2 SVGIG (reference sequence). V lost 4 bases to trimming and J lost 4 bases; unmatched junction nucleotides: 3.

This clonotype was observed many times. V usage is TRBV20-1 and J usage is TRBJ2-5; D is uncertain. CDR1 DFQATT and CDR2 SNEGSKA come from the germline V gene (reference sequence). The CDR3 contains 15 residues. The ends were cut back, 0 bases at V and 1 base at J, with 12 bases in the middle. The CDR3 reads CSARDLDRPQETQYF. The DNA for the CDR3 is TGCAGTGCTAGAGACCTAGACCGCCCCCAAGAGACCCAGTACTTC.

At least ten counts were recorded for this clonotype. The chain links TRBV6-5 to TRBJ2-3, with TRBD1 identical over 8 bases. Germline values: CDR1 MNHEY, CDR2 SVGAGI. The V gene end was trimmed by 4 bases and the J gene end by 3 bases; junction bases not matched to a gene: 6. CDR3 size: 15 residues. The CDR3 DNA follows: TGTGCCAGCAGTTCTCAGGGGGCCTGGACAGATACGCAGTATTTT. Residues: CASSSQGAWTDTQYF.

This clonotype appeared many times. CDR3 sequence reads: CASSLSGGSYGYTF. DNA for the CDR3: TGCGCCAGCAGCTTATCAGGGGGCAGCTATGGCTACACCTTC. The chain joins TRBV5-1 to TRBJ1-2; TRBD1 aligns across 8 bases. The V and J ends lost 2 bases and 4 bases, in that order; junction bases with no gene match: 4. This CDR3 region has 14 residues. Germline values: CDR1 SGHRS, CDR2 YFSETQ. The full variable domain, rest sourced from reference TRBV5-1 and TRBJ1-2, is KAGVTQTPRYLIKTRGQQVTLSCSPISGHRSVSWYQQTPGQGLQFLFEYFSETQRNKGNFPGRFSGRQFSNSRSEMNVSTLELGDSALYLCASSLSGGSYGYTFGSGTRLTVV.